This entry features one T cell receptor beta chain sequence. Its antigen is not known. The sample belongs to a study of T cell clones after liver transplantation. Overall study: Post-transplant blood was tracked for graft-donor-reactive T cell clones identified in a pre-transplant mixed lymphocyte reaction. Timepoints were pre-transplant, pre-withdrawal, and after withdrawal was completed or failed.

The study's findings and limits: A larger donor-reactive than third-party decline suggested partial antigen-specific deletion.

V lost 0 bases, J lost 3 bases, and 18 bases lay in between. Germline CDR1 and CDR2: LGHNA and YSLEER. The CDR3 has 17 residues. The assay was immunoSEQ multiplex PCR, and TCRdb's table has in-frame clones only and misses some. The sample has 31,000 or so clones, about 94% seen once. The starting material was CD8+ T cells from blood, obtained 12 months after liver transplant. The chain couples TRBV4-3 to TRBJ2-7; unclear D gene. This receptor was identified in a human patient who received a liver transplant. The T cells may come from the graft donor. CDR3 loop: CASSQEKVPGGFYEQYF. In nucleotides, the CDR3 is TGCGCCAGCAGCCAAGAAAAAGTGCCGGGTGGGTTCTACGAGCAGTACTTC.